The rows below give T cell receptor beta chains drawn from one sample of a study of long-term antiretroviral therapy in people with HIV. Sequenced by immunoSEQ multiplex PCR; TCRdb stores in-frame clones only, minus some. This table holds 30,000 to 50,000 clones, around 85% found once. The sequences come from unsorted PBMCs, collected 3.1 years after starting antiretroviral therapy. These TCRs come from a woman in her fifties or sixties with HIV. Each CDR3 is given with its conserved first and last residue. D genes are given only for firm matches. A clone size is listed for some rows: how often the clone was seen (once, few, many), or a class if it is expanded.

CDR3aa: CASSLVGIGGSGYTF
CDR3nt: TGTGCCAGCAGCCTTGTGGGGATAGGGGGCTCTGGCTACACCTTC
d_gene: TRBD1
v_gene: TRBV5-4
j_gene: TRBJ1-2
abundance: NA

CDR3aa: CASSLEQGISTF
CDR3nt: TGTGCCAGCAGCTTGGAACAGGGGATTTCAACCTTC
d_gene: TRBD1
v_gene: TRBV5-6
j_gene: TRBJ1-2
abundance: NA

CDR3aa: CASSSQGQPNTEAFF
CDR3nt: TGTGCCAGCAGCTCTCAGGGACAGCCGAACACTGAAGCTTTCTTT
d_gene: TRBD1
v_gene: TRBV9
j_gene: TRBJ1-1
abundance: NA

CDR3aa: CASRSGLAGGSYEQYF
CDR3nt: TGTGCCAGCAGGTCGGGACTAGCGGGGGGCAGCTACGAGCAGTACTTC
d_gene: TRBD2
v_gene: TRBV2
j_gene: TRBJ2-7
abundance: NA

CDR3aa: CASRAGPHTEAFF
CDR3nt: TGTGCCAGCAGGGCGGGTCCCCACACTGAAGCTTTCTTT
d_gene: NA
v_gene: TRBV6-5
j_gene: TRBJ1-1
abundance: NA

CDR3aa: CASSFRRGTGELFF
CDR3nt: TGTGCCAGCAGCTTTAGAAGGGGCACCGGGGAGCTGTTTTTT
d_gene: NA
v_gene: TRBV11-3
j_gene: TRBJ2-2
abundance: NA

CDR3aa: CASSLDGGGMDTQYF
CDR3nt: TGTGCCAGCAGCCTTGACGGGGGGGGCATGGATACGCAGTATTTT
d_gene: TRBD2
v_gene: TRBV11-3
j_gene: TRBJ2-3
abundance: NA

CDR3aa: CASTQGHPFAEAFF
CDR3nt: TGTGCCAGTACCCAGGGGCATCCGTTCGCTGAAGCTTTCTTT
d_gene: NA
v_gene: TRBV19
j_gene: TRBJ1-1
abundance: NA

CDR3aa: CASSLPGTELGYTF
CDR3nt: TGCGCCAGCAGCTTGCCTGGTACGGAGCTTGGCTACACCTTC
d_gene: NA
v_gene: TRBV5-1
j_gene: TRBJ1-2
abundance: NA

CDR3aa: CASSPTTDTQYF
CDR3nt: TGTGCCAGCAGTCCGACCACAGATACGCAGTATTTT
d_gene: NA
v_gene: TRBV27
j_gene: TRBJ2-3
abundance: few

CDR3aa: CATSRDTPPNTQYF
CDR3nt: TGTGCCACCAGCAGAGATACACCGCCAAATACGCAGTATTTT
d_gene: NA
v_gene: TRBV15
j_gene: TRBJ2-3
abundance: NA

CDR3aa: CAWSGTDDYGYTF
CDR3nt: TGTGCCTGGAGTGGGACGGACGACTATGGCTACACCTTC
d_gene: NA
v_gene: TRBV30
j_gene: TRBJ1-2
abundance: once

CDR3aa: CASSAGQIQETQYF
CDR3nt: TGTGCCAGCAGCGCGGGACAGATTCAAGAGACCCAGTACTTC
d_gene: TRBD1
v_gene: TRBV9
j_gene: TRBJ2-5
abundance: NA

CDR3aa: CASSLAQGSGVLFF
CDR3nt: TGCGCCAGCAGCTTGGCTCAGGGGTCCGGGGTGCTGTTTTTT
d_gene: NA
v_gene: TRBV5-1
j_gene: TRBJ2-2
abundance: NA

CDR3aa: CASSLEDGRTIYF
CDR3nt: TGTGCCAGCAGCTTGGAGGACGGACGCACCATATATTTT
d_gene: NA
v_gene: TRBV5-4
j_gene: TRBJ1-3
abundance: once

CDR3aa: CASSSPSSGGAGTQYF
CDR3nt: TGTGCCAGCAGCTCCCCCTCTAGCGGGGGGGCCGGTACGCAGTATTTT
d_gene: TRBD2
v_gene: TRBV7-9
j_gene: TRBJ2-3
abundance: NA

CDR3aa: CASSYSYSSNTEAFF
CDR3nt: TGTGCCAGCAGTTACTCGTATTCTTCGAACACTGAAGCTTTCTTT
d_gene: NA
v_gene: TRBV6-5
j_gene: TRBJ1-1
abundance: NA

CDR3aa: CASSQDRDSVTEAFF
CDR3nt: TGTGCCAGCAGCCAAGACCGGGACAGCGTTACAGAAGCTTTCTTT
d_gene: TRBD1
v_gene: TRBV4-2
j_gene: TRBJ1-1
abundance: NA

CDR3aa: CASSLGAGGQETQYF
CDR3nt: TGTGCCAGCAGCTTAGGGGCAGGGGGCCAAGAGACCCAGTACTTC
d_gene: TRBD1
v_gene: TRBV11-2
j_gene: TRBJ2-5
abundance: NA

CDR3aa: CASGPRLETQYF
CDR3nt: TGTGCTAGTGGTCCCCGCCTAGAGACCCAGTACTTC
d_gene: NA
v_gene: TRBV12-5
j_gene: TRBJ2-5
abundance: NA

CDR3aa: CASSRWDRDLYGYTF
CDR3nt: TGTGCCAGCAGTCGCTGGGACAGAGACCTCTATGGCTACACCTTC
d_gene: TRBD1
v_gene: TRBV6-1
j_gene: TRBJ1-2
abundance: NA

CDR3aa: CASSPASDESQETQYF
CDR3nt: TGCGCCAGCAGCCCTGCTAGCGATGAGAGCCAAGAGACCCAGTACTTC
d_gene: NA
v_gene: TRBV5-1
j_gene: TRBJ2-5
abundance: few

CDR3aa: CASSLGSLGGTGELFF
CDR3nt: TGTGCCAGCAGCTTGGGGAGCTTAGGGGGCACCGGGGAGCTGTTTTTT
d_gene: NA
v_gene: TRBV5-4
j_gene: TRBJ2-2
abundance: NA

CDR3aa: CASSEDRAYEQYF
CDR3nt: TGTGCCAGCAGTGAGGACCGGGCCTACGAGCAGTACTTC
d_gene: NA
v_gene: TRBV2
j_gene: TRBJ2-7
abundance: NA

CDR3aa: CASSLVRGSTEAFF
CDR3nt: TGTGCCAGCAGCTTAGTTAGGGGTAGCACTGAAGCTTTCTTT
d_gene: NA
v_gene: TRBV7-2
j_gene: TRBJ1-1
abundance: NA

CDR3aa: CASSTDREGPSNSPLHF
CDR3nt: TGTGCCAGCAGCACCGACAGGGAAGGTCCCTCTAATTCACCCCTCCACTTT
d_gene: TRBD1
v_gene: TRBV5-4
j_gene: TRBJ1-6
abundance: NA

CDR3aa: CASSLFNTGELFF
CDR3nt: TGTGCCAGCAGCTTATTTAACACCGGGGAGCTGTTTTTT
d_gene: NA
v_gene: TRBV11-2
j_gene: TRBJ2-2
abundance: few

CDR3aa: CASSSGQTGNSPLHF
CDR3nt: TGCGCCAGCAGCAGTGGACAGACGGGCAATTCACCCCTCCACTTT
d_gene: NA
v_gene: TRBV5-1
j_gene: TRBJ1-6
abundance: NA

CDR3aa: CASSQGHGETGELFF
CDR3nt: TGCGCCAGCAGCCAAGGCCACGGGGAGACCGGGGAGCTGTTTTTT
d_gene: NA
v_gene: TRBV4-1
j_gene: TRBJ2-2
abundance: NA

CDR3aa: CASSLLAGALDTQYF
CDR3nt: TGTGCCAGCAGCTTGCTAGCGGGGGCTTTAGATACGCAGTATTTT
d_gene: TRBD2
v_gene: TRBV11-2
j_gene: TRBJ2-3
abundance: NA

CDR3aa: CASSQTLAGPNNEQFF
CDR3nt: TGCGCCAGCAGCCAAACTCTAGCGGGGCCCAACAATGAGCAGTTCTTC
d_gene: TRBD2
v_gene: TRBV4-1
j_gene: TRBJ2-1
abundance: NA